These 24 T cell receptor beta chains came from one sample sequenced in a study of memory CD4+ T cells and cytomegalovirus serostatus. Here immunoSEQ multiplex PCR was the method, and the copy in TCRdb shows in-frame clones only, minus some. Of 70,000 to 90,000 clones in the sample, around 78% were seen once. Single viable CD3+CD4+CD8-CD45RO+ cells were sorted as the memory CD4+ T cells. The source material was memory CD4+ T cells from blood. All receptors come from an adult in good health and CMV-seropositive.

The chain recombines TRBV7-8 with TRBJ2-1; 7 bases are a match to TRBD2. CDR1 is SGHVS, CDR2 FQNEAQ, per germline. Trimming at V came to 4 bases and at J to 4 bases, leaving 7 bases not matched to a gene. This CDR3 is 15 amino acids long. The CDR3 nucleotides read TGTGCCAGCAGCTCAAGCGGGGCAAATTACAATGAGCAGTTCTTC. Translated: CASSSSGANYNEQFF.

Only one count was recorded for this clone. This chain uses TRBV10-3 with TRBJ2-6; a possible D gene is TRBD2 (6 bases). With 10 bases removed from V and 0 bases from J, the gap between germline ends came to 25 bases. Germline CDR1 is ENHRY and CDR2 is SYGVKD. The CDR3 contains 19 residues. The CDR3 sequence: CATGGLTGEGSSGANVLTF. In DNA form, the CDR3 reads TGTGCCACCGGCGGGCTCACGGGAGAGGGGAGCTCTGGGGCCAACGTCCTGACTTTC.

The chain employs TRBV9 and TRBJ2-7; 14 bases align to TRBD2. J gave up 3 bases and V 0 bases, and 8 bases lay outside the gene matches. Germline-derived CDR1 and CDR2 are SGDLS and YYNGEE. The CDR3 extends over 18 amino acids. This CDR3 reads CASSVAGETSGRGYEQYV. The CDR3, as DNA: TGTGCCAGCAGCGTAGCTGGGGAGACTAGCGGGAGGGGCTACGAGCAGTACGTC.

This clone was observed once. V is TRBV29-1 and J is TRBJ1-1, with unresolved D. The CDR3 has 11 amino acids. The V and J ends lost 7 bases and 3 bases respectively, with 9 bases between them. Germline lookup yields CDR1 SQVTM and CDR2 ANQGSEA. The CDR3 spells CSGGQDTEAFF. The DNA for the CDR3 is TGCAGCGGTGGGCAGGACACTGAAGCTTTCTTT.

The table lists this clone with a count of one. The chain links TRBV19 to TRBJ1-1; a possible D gene is TRBD1 (6 bases). The CDR3 sequence is 13 residues long. The germline V gene has CDR1 LNHDA and CDR2 SQIVND (reference sequence). Trimming cost V 4 bases and J 3 bases, with 9 bases left between them. The CDR3 nucleotides are TGTGCCAGTAGTAAGACAGGCGACACTGAAGCTTTCTTT. Its translation is CASSKTGDTEAFF.

This chain connects TRBV19 to TRBJ2-6; no firm D call. Germline V gene data show CDR1 as LNHDA and CDR2 as SQIVND (reference sequence). V lost 3 bases and J 4 bases, leaving 4 bases between the germline ends. This CDR3 is 13 amino acids long. The CDR3 DNA is TGTGCCAGTAGTATGGGCGGGGCCAACGTCCTGACTTTC. Translating gives CASSMGGANVLTF.

This clone was seen a single time. The chain uses TRBV11-2 and TRBJ2-1, with 8 bases matching TRBD2. Germline CDR1 SGHAT, CDR2 FQNNGV. Losses at the gene ends were 5 bases for V and 5 bases for J; bases not matched to a gene: 8. CDR3 size: 15 residues. CDR3 protein: CASSPQTSANNEQFF. CDR3 nucleotide sequence: TGTGCCAGCAGCCCCCAGACTAGCGCAAACAATGAGCAGTTCTTC.

V usage is TRBV2 and J usage is TRBJ2-1; possibly TRBD2 for D (6 bases). Germline CDR1 SNHLY, CDR2 FYNNEI. There are 14 residues in the CDR3. Trimming removed 6 bases from V and 3 bases from J, with 12 bases in between. Here the CDR3 reads CASSVAVSYNEQFF. The CDR3 nucleotides are TGTGCCAGCAGCGTAGCGGTGAGCTACAATGAGCAGTTCTTC.

This chain connects TRBV19 to TRBJ2-2; 9 nucleotides match TRBD1. V lost 4 bases and J lost 6; bases outside the gene matches: 6. Germline V lookup: CDR1 LNHDA, CDR2 SQIVND (reference sequence). This CDR3 comprises 15 residues. The CDR3 nucleotides read TGTGCCAGTAGTACGATGGGACAGGGAGCCGGGGAGCTGTTTTTT. It encodes CASSTMGQGAGELFF. Full variable domain (remainder filled in from reference TRBV19 and TRBJ2-2): DGGITQSPKYLFRKEGQNVTLSCEQNLNHDAMYWYRQDPGQGLRLIYYSQIVNDFQKGDIAEGYSVSREKKESFPLTVTSAQKNPTAFYLCASSTMGQGAGELFFGEGSRLTVL.

This chain connects TRBV27 to TRBJ1-2; D ambiguous. CDR1 and CDR2 (germline): MNHEY, SMNVEV (reference sequence). CDR3 size: 17 residues. Trimming pared 7 bases from V and 2 bases from J, leaving 23 bases between. Here the CDR3 DNA reads TGTGCCAGCAAATCAACCTCAAGAGGTCTCCTGAACTATGGCTACACCTTC. Its protein is CASKSTSRGLLNYGYTF.

This chain uses TRBV9 with TRBJ2-1; TRBD2 matches 8 bases. The CDR3 sequence is 15 residues long. The germline gives CDR1 SGDLS, CDR2 YYNGEE. Trimming removed 0 bases from V and 8 bases from J; junction bases left unmatched: 7. As DNA, the CDR3 is TGTGCCAGCAGCGTAGGTGTTAGCGGGATCTATGAGCAGTTCTTC. Protein product: CASSVGVSGIYEQFF. The full variable domain, in which reference TRBV9 and TRBJ2-1 provide the parts outside the CDR3, is DSGVTQTPKHLITATGQRVTLRCSPRSGDLSVYWYQQSLDQGLQFLIQYYNGEERAKGNILERFSAQQFPDLHSELNLSSLELGDSALYFCASSVGVSGIYEQFFGPGTRLTVL.

This clone was seen once. The rearrangement joins TRBV30 to TRBJ2-2, with TRBD2 identical over 10 bases. The germline CDR1 and CDR2 sequences are GTSNPN and SVGIG (reference sequence). The trim removed 7 bases at V and 4 bases at J, leaving 6 bases unmatched. This CDR3 has 14 residues. The CDR3 DNA reads TGTGCCTTCGGAGCGGGGGGGGGCACCGGGGAGCTGTTTTTT. Its protein is CAFGAGGGTGELFF.

This clone has a handful of counts. V gene TRBV7-9 combines with J gene TRBJ1-6, with D possibly TRBD1 on 5 matching bases. Trimming left V 1 base short and J 6 bases short, with 10 bases between. The V gene's germline CDR1 is SEHNR and CDR2 FQNEAQ (reference sequence). This CDR3 region has 15 residues. The CDR3 is CASSLGAGTNSPLHF. The DNA of the CDR3 is TGTGCCAGCAGCTTAGGTGCAGGGACTAATTCACCCCTCCACTTT.

The chain is built from TRBV28 and TRBJ1-2; TRBD1 agrees at 11 bases. CDR3 length: 15 amino acids. CDR1 and CDR2 from the germline V gene are MDHEN and SYDVKM. Trimming at V came to 3 bases and at J to 5 bases, leaving 5 bases not matched to a gene. The CDR3 coding sequence is TGTGCCAGCAGTTTGGGGACAGGGGGAGGATATGGCTACACCTTC. Translation gives CASSLGTGGGYGYTF.

This chain uses TRBV2 with TRBJ2-5; no clear D gene. CDR1 and CDR2 (germline): SNHLY, FYNNEI. The CDR3 totals 13 residues. The V end was cut by 2 bases, the J end by 3 bases, with 7 bases between. The CDR3 here is CASSELRKETQYF. As DNA, the CDR3 is TGTGCCAGCAGTGAACTACGAAAAGAGACCCAGTACTTC.

Written as DNA, the CDR3 is TGTGCCAGCTCACCGTCTCAGGGGAGGGTGTCTGAAGCTTTCTTT. Its translation: CASSPSQGRVSEAFF. The J gene is TRBJ1-1, the V gene TRBV18, with D perhaps matching TRBD1 (6 bases). This CDR3 is built from 15 residues. The germline V gene has CDR1 KGHSH and CDR2 LQKENI. V lost 3 bases and J lost 6, with 17 bases in between.

The V call is TRBV29-1, the J call TRBJ2-5, with D maybe TRBD2 (5 bases). The CDR3 totals 11 residues. V was cut by 8 bases and J by 5 bases, with 12 bases left in between. The germline gives CDR1 SQVTM, CDR2 ANQGSEA. CDR3 sequence reads: CSPSRGETQYF. The CDR3 DNA reads as TGCAGCCCATCAAGAGGGGAGACCCAGTACTTC.

This clone appeared a few times. The chain recombines TRBV30 with TRBJ1-4, with D possibly TRBD1 on 5 matching bases. Germline assignment: CDR1 GTSNPN and CDR2 SVGIG (reference sequence). The CDR3 length is 12 residues. Trimming took 1 base from V and 8 from J, leaving 8 bases between them. CDR3 sequence reads: CAWSAGHEKLFF. The CDR3 DNA reads TGTGCCTGGAGTGCAGGGCACGAAAAACTGTTTTTT.

The V call is TRBV1, the J call TRBJ1-4; TRBD1, the table's D call, was not compared with the DNA. TRBV1 is marked as a pseudogene. The CDR3 runs to 17 residues. CDR3 protein: CTSSHTPTHPTNEKLFF. The CDR3 DNA reads TGCACCAGCAGCCACACCCCCACACATCCAACTAATGAAAAACTGTTTTTT.

This sequence joins TRBV6-5 and TRBJ2-7; TRBD2 matches at 15 bases. V trimming: 7 bases; J trimming: 6 bases; junction bases outside the gene matches: 4. The CDR3 is 14 residues long. Germline V gene sequence: CDR1 MNHEY, CDR2 SVGAGI. In DNA, the CDR3 is TGTGCCAGCATCCGGACTAGCGGGGGGGGCGAGCAGTACTTC. Translated, it gives CASIRTSGGGEQYF.

The J gene is TRBJ2-7, the V gene TRBV7-9, with TRBD1 matching over 9 bases. Trimming took 6 bases from V and 6 from J; bases not matched to a gene: 6. Germline V gene sequence: CDR1 SEHNR, CDR2 FQNEAQ (reference sequence). The CDR3 loop spans 13 amino acids. This CDR3 reads CASSRGDRAEQYV. The DNA for the CDR3 is TGTGCCAGCAGTCGAGGGGACAGGGCCGAGCAGTACGTC.

This clone has just a few counts. V and J are TRBV10-3 and TRBJ1-2; D may be TRBD1 (5 bases). CDR1 and CDR2 from the germline V gene are ENHRY and SYGVKD. V dropped 8 bases and J dropped 6 bases, with 13 bases sitting between them. This CDR3 comprises 12 residues. CDR3: CAIGLGEDGYTF. In DNA, the CDR3 is TGTGCCATCGGTTTGGGGGAAGATGGCTACACCTTC.

This clone was counted a few times. Germline and junction disagree at one end, which may indicate a read error. The chain has TRBV11-2 and TRBJ2-7; 8 bases are shared with TRBD1. Germline CDR1 and CDR2: SGHAT and FQNNGV. The CDR3 covers 15 residues. The DNA of the CDR3 is TGTGCCAGCAGCTTCCAGACTAATGGACAGGGAGAGCGGTACTTC. Protein product: CASSFQTNGQGERYF.

The rearrangement uses TRBV7-9 and TRBJ2-7, with D maybe TRBD1 (7 bases). This CDR3 region has 15 residues. V shed 1 base and J shed 6 bases, with 16 bases lying between them. Germline assignment: CDR1 SEHNR and CDR2 FQNEAQ (reference sequence). CDR3 coding DNA: TGTGCCAGCAGCTTAGAGGCAGGGGGGTCTGGCGAGCAGTACTTC. This encodes CASSLEAGGSGEQYF.